These 12 T cell receptor delta chains originate from one sample sequenced in a study of γδ T cells in repeated Plasmodium falciparum infection. Flow sorting of PBMC yielded separate Vgamma9/Vdelta2+ and Vdelta2-negative gammadelta T cell populations for bulk repertoire analysis. TCRdb reanalyzed the multiplex PCR reads using CATT. This sample yields under 50,000 delta-chain clones, of which less than 2% are seen a single time; over 7.5% belongs to the top ten. Input material: gamma-delta T cells from blood. The receptors were gathered from a pool of human donors (malaria-infected and uninfected, not separated).

There are a few counts of this clone. Since a far larger clone is one base different, this is likely a read error. Other DNA sequences of this sample code for an identical CDR3. This sequence joins TRDV1 and TRDJ1; D might be TRDD3 (5 bases). Here the J gene came from matching the DNA to germline, since TCRdb omits it. The length of the CDR3 is 13 residues. CDR1 is TSWWSYY and CDR2 is QGS in the germline V gene. CDR3 in DNA: TGTGCTCTCGGGGAAGTAATTCACGATAAACTCATCTTT. This gives the protein CALGEVIHDKLIF.

This clone has just a few counts. The TCRdb protein comes from a much larger clone and disagrees with this DNA's translation at residue 3, likely due to a read error; the protein given here is derived from the DNA. The chain combines TRDV2 with TRDJ1; a weak D match, TRDD3 (6 bases). Here the J gene was assigned by germline matching of the DNA, as TCRdb has none. Per the germline V gene, CDR1 is GEAIGNYY and CDR2 is EKD. CDR3 length: 16 amino acids. CDR3 sequence reads: CARDVLGFDDADKLIF. CDR3 DNA sequence: TGTGCCCGTGACGTCCTGGGGTTTGATGATGCCGATAAACTCATCTTT.

Notes on this clone: At one of its ends the junction is not consistent with the germline gene, which may arise from a read error. Other DNA sequences in this sample translate to the same CDR3. The chain has TRDV2 and TRDJ1, with TRDD3 matching 7 bases. The CDR3 extends over 21 amino acids. Looked up from germline, CDR1 is GEAIGNYY and CDR2 is EKD. The CDR3 sequence: CACDTYREEEDIRGYTDKLTF. CDR3 DNA: TGTGCCTGTGACACATATCGGGAAGAAGAGGATATCCGGGGATATACCGATAAACTCACCTTT.

As to this clone: The TCRdb protein, from a much larger clone, departs from this DNA's translation at residue 4, likely by read error; the protein shown derives from the DNA. The chain carries TRDV1 and TRDJ1, with 13 bases identical to TRDD3. No J gene was available from TCRdb, and it was assigned here by a germline match of the DNA. This CDR3 is built from 25 residues. The germline V gene has CDR1 TSWWSYY and CDR2 QGS. For the CDR3, the DNA is TGTGCTCTTAGGGAAATTTCGGCTCCCTCTCGGGCCCCGTACTGGGGGATACGGGTTACAATAGGACTCATCTTT. Its protein is CALREISAPSRAPYWGIRVTIGLIF.

On this clone: TCRdb's entry gives the protein of a much larger clone, which mismatches this DNA's translation at residue 14, likely from a read error; the protein reported here is translated from the DNA. V is TRDV3 and J is TRDJ1; 12 bases agree with TRDD3. The CDR3 has 15 amino acids. Germline values: CDR1 TVYSNPD, CDR2 GDNSRS (reference sequence). This chain's CDR3 is CASWGIRTNTDKLTF. CDR3 bases: TGTGCCTCCTGGGGGATACGAACTAACACCGATAAACTCACCTTT.

Notes on this clone: With a far larger clone one base away, a read error is the likely cause. Other DNA variants within this sample encode the same CDR3. J is TRDJ1 and V is TRDV2; TRDD3 matches at 8 bases. Here the J gene was assigned by germline matching of the DNA, as TCRdb has none. From germline, CDR1 is GEAIGNYY and CDR2 EKD. The CDR3 is made up of 23 amino acids. The CDR3 loop is CACDSEGDKREVLGSSRTDKLIF. DNA for the CDR3: TGTGCCTGTGACTCTGAGGGGGATAAAAGAGAGGTTTTGGGATCTAGTCGTACCGACAAACTCATCTTT.

The sample holds a few counts of this clone. TCRdb pairs this DNA with a much larger clone's protein that differs at residue 3, likely a read error; the protein shown was translated from the DNA. This chain connects TRDV3 to TRDJ1; D is uncertain. No J gene is reported in TCRdb; it was inferred here by comparing the DNA with germline. Per the germline V gene, CDR1 is TVYSNPD and CDR2 is GDNSRS (reference sequence). CDR3 length: 14 residues. With 5 bases removed from V and 0 bases from J, the gap between germline ends came to 16 bases. The chain's CDR3 is CALGEPGYTDKLIF. CDR3 nucleotides: TGTGCCCTTGGAGAGCCCGGATACACCGATAAACTCATCTTT.

Points on this clone: TCRdb's entry gives the protein of a much larger clone, which mismatches this DNA's translation at residue 10, likely from a read error; the protein reported here is translated from the DNA. The V gene is TRDV1, the J gene TRDJ1; 9 positions agree with TRDD3. With 2 bases clipped from V and 7 bases from J, the junction kept 5 bases outside the gene matches. The V gene's germline CDR1 is TSWWSYY and CDR2 QGS. This CDR3 is built from 14 residues. The chain's CDR3 is CALGENWGTSKLIF. The CDR3 DNA reads TGTGCTCTTGGGGAAAACTGGGGGACGAGTAAACTCATCTTT.

Comments on this clone: With a far larger clone one base away, a read error is the likely cause. This CDR3 is also generated by other DNA sequences in the sample. The CDR3 DNA reads TGTGCTCTTGTCCCGACCCCCTCAGAGGGGATACGCGAGATCCGAGAACTCATCTTT. Its translation: CALVPTPSEGIREIRELIF. J is TRDJ1 and V is TRDV1, with 9 nucleotides matching TRDD3. The J gene is absent in TCRdb and was assigned here via DNA matching to germline. With 7 bases clipped from V and 9 bases from J, the junction kept 27 bases outside the gene matches. The germline CDR1 and CDR2 sequences are TSWWSYY and QGS. The CDR3 has 19 residues.

This clone was observed a handful of times. A far larger clone is off by one base, so a read error is likely. In the same sample, other DNA sequences code for this CDR3. The rearrangement joins TRDV1 to TRDJ2, with D tentatively TRDD3 (5 bases). TCRdb carries no J gene annotation; the J gene was assigned here by matching the DNA with germline. CDR1 is TSWWSYY, CDR2 QGS, per germline. The V end lost 2 bases, the J end lost 6 bases, and 25 bases lay between the germline ends. CDR3 length: 19 residues. CDR3 region: CALGEVAIATGVGAAQLFF. For the CDR3, the DNA is TGTGCTCTTGGGGAAGTGGCTATCGCGACTGGCGTCGGGGCAGCACAACTCTTCTTT.

A note on this clone: A much larger clone is a single base away; this may be a read error. This same CDR3 is encoded by further DNA sequences in the sample. No call exists for the J gene, whereas the V gene is TRDV2; TRDD3, the table's D call, lacks a check against the DNA. Germline V lookup: CDR1 GEAIGNYY, CDR2 EKD. The CDR3 loop spans 16 amino acids. The CDR3 DNA follows: TGTGCCTGTGACACGGTTGGGGGAAAGTACACCGATAAACTCATCTTC. Amino acids: CACDTVGGKYTDKLIF.

This clone came up a few times. The amino acid sequence in TCRdb belongs to a much larger clone and departs from this DNA's translation at residue 4, likely a sequencing read error; the sequence shown is translated from the DNA. This same CDR3 is encoded by further DNA sequences in the sample. This chain joins TRDV1 and TRDJ1; D is ambiguous. This CDR3 is 17 amino acids long. From germline, CDR1 is TSWWSYY and CDR2 QGS. The CDR3 DNA is TGTGCTCTTTGGGAACGTACGTTAGGATTCCCCACCGATAAACTCATCTTT. Its translation is CALWERTLGFPTDKLIF.